This T cell receptor beta chain was sequenced during a study of CD8+ T cells in alopecia areata. Study background: A regimen of oral tofacitinib, 5 to 10 mg twice daily, was given to treated patients.

RNA extraction was followed by reverse transcription into cDNA, which acted as the sequencing template. Sequencing used immunoSEQ multiplex PCR; TCRdb keeps in-frame clones, though not all of them. The data show 130,000 or so clones, 86% seen once. CDR3 length: 15 residues. V shed 5 bases and J shed 3 bases, with 20 bases lying between them. Germline V gene lookup returns CDR1 SQVTM and CDR2 ANQGSEA. Study results and limitations: Elevated clonality characterized lesional scalp relative to normal scalp, particularly in alopecia totalis/universalis. Many expanded lesional clones persisted in scalp and blood during tofacitinib treatment.

Described treatment: oral pan-JAK inhibitor, 5-10 mg twice daily. A remark on this clone: Its antigen is unknown.

The chain recombines TRBV29-1 with TRBJ2-7; D may be TRBD1 (6 bases). The sequenced sample was CD8+ T cells sorted from blood, obtained at week 4, from a patient treated with tofacitinib. The receptor was derived from a human donor with alopecia areata. DNA of the CDR3: TGCAGCGTTTCAACCCGGCCAGAGGGGGTCTACGAGCAGTACTTC. Its protein product is CSVSTRPEGVYEQYF.